The TCR beta chain under discussion was sequenced for a study of blood T cell repertoires in COVID-19. About the study: Samples of COVID-19 (acute and convalescent) were obtained from the United States, Italy and Spain. In each case, the material was cDNA or gDNA derived from T cells, B-cell-depleted T cells, or PBMCs.

In the authors' methods: Amplification from reference gene primers served as the basis for estimated nucleated cell counts. Only in-frame clones appear in the TCRdb table, and some are missing; sequencing was by immunoSEQ multiplex PCR. The V and J calls and clone size were taken over from that table, and D and trimming were inferred from the DNA. The sample consists of 140,000 or so clones, approximately 91% of them appearing once. CDR1 MNHEY and CDR2 SMNVEV come from the germline V gene (reference sequence). This CDR3 region has 12 residues. Trimming removed 9 bases at V and 2 bases at J, with 8 bases between.

The chain couples TRBV27 to TRBJ1-5, with D tentatively TRBD1 (5 bases). The source material was peripheral blood. This clonotype was obtained from a man aged 70 or older with acute or convalescent COVID-19. CDR3 sequence (DNA): TGTGCCAGTACGACAGGCAATCAGCCCCAGCATTTT. The encoded protein is CASTTGNQPQHF.